These T cell receptor beta chains were read from a single sample in a study of control samples from healthy donors and cancer patients. Some clones are missing from TCRdb's copy, which holds only in-frame ones; the method was immunoSEQ multiplex PCR. Counted here are 150,000 to 200,000 clones, approximately 86% occurring once; the ten biggest clones make up less than 2%. Sequenced: blood. These TCRs come from a man in his late teens or twenties in good health. Both conserved end residues are part of each CDR3. A D gene is named only where the DNA matches it firmly. Clone size is given for some rows only: seen once, a few or many times, or a class if the clone is expanded.

abundance	len	v_gene	d_gene	j_gene	CDR3aa	CDR3nt
NA	14	TRBV7-2	NA	TRBJ1-4	CASRRQVESEKLFF	TGTGCCAGCAGACGACAGGTGGAGAGTGAAAAACTGTTTTTT
NA	16	TRBV13	TRBD1	TRBJ2-5	CASSRGQGALRETQYF	TGTGCCAGCAGCCGCGGACAGGGGGCCCTCAGAGAGACCCAGTACTTC
NA	18	TRBV2	TRBD2	TRBJ2-1	CASSDSGLAGGSYNEQFF	TGTGCCAGCAGTGATTCGGGACTAGCGGGGGGTTCCTACAATGAGCAGTTCTTC
NA	15	TRBV19	TRBD1	TRBJ2-5	CASSTLGTGAETQYF	TGTGCCAGTAGTACCCTGGGGACAGGGGCAGAGACCCAGTACTTC
once	16	TRBV4-3	NA	TRBJ2-5	CASSPERAGYQETQYF	TGCGCCAGCAGCCCCGAGAGGGCGGGGTACCAAGAGACCCAGTACTTC
NA	12	TRBV11-2	NA	TRBJ1-4	CASSLDEMELFF	TGTGCCAGCAGCTTAGATGAGATGGAACTGTTTTTT
NA	14	TRBV15	TRBD1	TRBJ1-5	CATSRTGIGQPQHF	TGTGCCACCAGCCGGACAGGGATAGGTCAGCCCCAGCATTTT
once	12	TRBV16	NA	TRBJ1-2	CASSQVGSDYTF	TGTGCCAGCAGCCAAGTCGGGTCCGACTACACCTTC
NA	12	TRBV5-1	NA	TRBJ2-7	CASSLVGNEQYF	TGCGCCAGCAGCTTGGTCGGGAACGAGCAGTACTTC
few	16	TRBV6-6	TRBD1	TRBJ1-5	CASSPWGHDRGQPQHF	TGTGCCAGCAGTCCATGGGGACATGACAGGGGACAGCCCCAGCATTTT
NA	12	TRBV19	NA	TRBJ2-3	CASSQGTDTQYF	TGTGCCAGTAGTCAGGGGACAGATACGCAGTATTTT
NA	15	TRBV27	NA	TRBJ1-1	CASSLSRGWDTEAFF	TGTGCCAGCAGTTTATCAAGGGGATGGGACACTGAAGCTTTCTTT
NA	13	TRBV6-6	TRBD1	TRBJ2-7	CASGGTGFNEQYF	TGTGCCAGCGGGGGGACAGGGTTCAACGAGCAGTACTTC
NA	15	TRBV4-3	NA	TRBJ1-4	CASSQYGTTNEKLFF	TGCGCCAGCAGCCAGTACGGGACAACTAATGAAAAACTGTTTTTT
NA	17	TRBV24-1	NA	TRBJ1-5	CATSDLGGGDHVQPQHF	TGTGCCACCAGTGATTTAGGGGGAGGCGACCATGTTCAGCCCCAGCATTTT
NA	16	TRBV3-1/TRBV3-2	NA	TRBJ2-6	CASSIVRSSGANVLTF	TGTGCCAGCAGCATAGTTAGGAGCTCCGGGGCCAACGTCCTGACTTTC
NA	17	TRBV11-2	TRBD1	TRBJ1-1	CASSPGQGQLGGTEAFF	TGTGCCAGCAGCCCGGGACAGGGGCAATTGGGAGGCACTGAAGCTTTCTTT
NA	13	TRBV29-1	TRBD1	TRBJ2-7	CSVAGDRGLEQYF	TGCAGCGTCGCAGGGGACAGGGGGCTCGAGCAGTACTTC
NA	15	TRBV7-8	NA	TRBJ2-7	CASSLIGGEIGEQYF	TGTGCCAGCAGCTTAATAGGCGGGGAAATTGGCGAGCAGTACTTC
NA	15	TRBV19	NA	TRBJ1-5	CASSPRQEGYQPQHF	TGTGCCAGTAGTCCCCGTCAAGAGGGGTATCAGCCCCAGCATTTT
NA	16	TRBV18	NA	TRBJ2-1	CASSPLMGGSYNEQFF	TGTGCCAGCTCACCACTAATGGGGGGTTCCTACAATGAGCAGTTCTTC
NA	14	TRBV6-1	NA	TRBJ1-3	CASSEGVSGNTIYF	TGTGCCAGCAGTGAAGGGGTTTCTGGAAACACCATATATTTT